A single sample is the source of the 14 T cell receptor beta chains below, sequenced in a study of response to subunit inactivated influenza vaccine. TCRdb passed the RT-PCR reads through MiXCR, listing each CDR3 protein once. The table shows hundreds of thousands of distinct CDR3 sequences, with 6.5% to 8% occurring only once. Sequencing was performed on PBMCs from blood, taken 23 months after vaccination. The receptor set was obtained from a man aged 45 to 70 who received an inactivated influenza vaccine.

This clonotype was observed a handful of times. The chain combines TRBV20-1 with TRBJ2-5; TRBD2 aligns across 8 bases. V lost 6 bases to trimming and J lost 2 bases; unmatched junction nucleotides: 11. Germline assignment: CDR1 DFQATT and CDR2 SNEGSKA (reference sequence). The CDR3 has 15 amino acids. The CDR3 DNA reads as TGCAGTGCCATGCCCCTAGCGGGCACACAAGAGACCCAGTACTTC. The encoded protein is CSAMPLAGTQETQYF.

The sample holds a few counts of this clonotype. The CDR3 reads CAWSWGPGNEQFF. The DNA of the CDR3 is TGTGCCTGGAGTTGGGGACCCGGGAATGAGCAGTTCTTC. The gene calls are TRBV30 and TRBJ2-1, with D tentatively TRBD1 or TRBD2 (5 bases each). The CDR3 totals 13 residues. The V end was cut by 2 bases, the J end by 7 bases, with 12 bases between. Germline assignment: CDR1 GTSNPN and CDR2 SVGIG (reference sequence). The entire variable domain, with the rest obtained from reference TRBV30 and TRBJ2-1, is as follows: SQTIHQWPATLVQPVGSPLSLECTVEGTSNPNLYWYRQAAGRGLQLLFYSVGIGQISSEVPQNLSASRPQDRQFILSSKKLLLSDSGFYLCAWSWGPGNEQFFGPGTRLTVL.

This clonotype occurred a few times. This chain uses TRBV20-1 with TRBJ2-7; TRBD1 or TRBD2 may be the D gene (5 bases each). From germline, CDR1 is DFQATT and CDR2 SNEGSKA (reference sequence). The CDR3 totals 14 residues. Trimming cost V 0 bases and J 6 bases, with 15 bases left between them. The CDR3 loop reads CSARDSTTRGEQYF. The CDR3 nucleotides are TGCAGTGCTAGAGATTCGACAACTAGGGGCGAGCAGTACTTC.

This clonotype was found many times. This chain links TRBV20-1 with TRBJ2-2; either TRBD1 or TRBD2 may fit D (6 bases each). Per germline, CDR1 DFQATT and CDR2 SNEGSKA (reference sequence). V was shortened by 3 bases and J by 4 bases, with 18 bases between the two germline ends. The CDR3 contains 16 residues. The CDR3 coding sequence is TGCAGTGCTAGGTTTGGGGGGCAGGGTCGCACCGGGGAGCTGTTTTTT. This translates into CSARFGGQGRTGELFF.

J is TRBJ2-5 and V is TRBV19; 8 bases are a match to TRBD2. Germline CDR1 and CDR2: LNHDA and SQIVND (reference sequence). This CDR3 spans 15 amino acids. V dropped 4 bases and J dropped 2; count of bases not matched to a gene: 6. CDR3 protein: CASSTAGGWQETQYF. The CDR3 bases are TGTGCCAGTAGTACGGCGGGAGGTTGGCAAGAGACCCAGTACTTC.

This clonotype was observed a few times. The CDR3 nucleotides read TGCAGTGCTAAAACTAGTGGGGAGACCCAGTACTTC. It encodes CSAKTSGETQYF. This chain links TRBV20-1 with TRBJ2-5; the D gene is possibly TRBD2 (5 bases). V was trimmed by 4 bases and J by 5 bases, leaving 11 bases between them. CDR3 length: 12 amino acids. CDR1 and CDR2 from the germline V gene are DFQATT and SNEGSKA (reference sequence).

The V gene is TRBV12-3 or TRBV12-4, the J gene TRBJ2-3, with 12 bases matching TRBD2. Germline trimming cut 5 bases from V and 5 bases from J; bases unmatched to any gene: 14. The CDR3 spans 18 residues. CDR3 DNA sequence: TGTGCCAGCAGTGCTGGCTCGAGACTAGCGGGAGATCAAGATACGCAGTATTTT. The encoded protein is CASSAGSRLAGDQDTQYF.

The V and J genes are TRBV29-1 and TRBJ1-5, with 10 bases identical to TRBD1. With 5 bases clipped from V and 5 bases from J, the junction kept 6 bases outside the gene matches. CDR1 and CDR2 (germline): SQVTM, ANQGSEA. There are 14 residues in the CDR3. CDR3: CSVSEGTGDQPQHF. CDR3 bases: TGCAGCGTTAGCGAGGGGACAGGGGATCAGCCCCAGCATTTT. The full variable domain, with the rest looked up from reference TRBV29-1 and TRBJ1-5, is SAVISQKPSRDICQRGTSLTIQCQVDSQVTMMFWYRQQPGQSLTLIATANQGSEATYESGFVIDKFPISRPNLTFSTLTVSNMSPEDSSIYLCSVSEGTGDQPQHFGDGTRLSIL.

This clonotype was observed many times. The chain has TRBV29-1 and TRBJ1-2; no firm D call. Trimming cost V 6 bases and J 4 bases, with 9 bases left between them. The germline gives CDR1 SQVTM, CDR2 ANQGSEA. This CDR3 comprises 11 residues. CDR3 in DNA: TGCAGCGTCCGGGAAAGCTATGGCTACACCTTC. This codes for CSVRESYGYTF.

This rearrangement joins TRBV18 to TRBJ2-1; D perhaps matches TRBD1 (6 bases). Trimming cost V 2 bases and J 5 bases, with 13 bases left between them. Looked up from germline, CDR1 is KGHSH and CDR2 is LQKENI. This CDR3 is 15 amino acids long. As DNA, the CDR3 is TGTGCCAGCTCACCAACCGGGACACCGAACAATGAGCAGTTCTTC. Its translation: CASSPTGTPNNEQFF.

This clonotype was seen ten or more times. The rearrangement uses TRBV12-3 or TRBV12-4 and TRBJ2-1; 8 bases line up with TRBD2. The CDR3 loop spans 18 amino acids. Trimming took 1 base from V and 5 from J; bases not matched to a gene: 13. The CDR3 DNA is TGTGCCAGCAGTTTAGTGATATTGTGGGGACTAGATCACAATGAGCAGTTCTTC. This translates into CASSLVILWGLDHNEQFF.

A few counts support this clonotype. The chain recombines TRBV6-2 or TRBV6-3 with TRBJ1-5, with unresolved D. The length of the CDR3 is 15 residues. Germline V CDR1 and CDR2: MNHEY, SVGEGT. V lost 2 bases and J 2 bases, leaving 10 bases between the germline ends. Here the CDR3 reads CASSYGTSGNQPQHF. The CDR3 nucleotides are TGTGCCAGCAGTTACGGCACAAGCGGCAATCAGCCCCAGCATTTT.

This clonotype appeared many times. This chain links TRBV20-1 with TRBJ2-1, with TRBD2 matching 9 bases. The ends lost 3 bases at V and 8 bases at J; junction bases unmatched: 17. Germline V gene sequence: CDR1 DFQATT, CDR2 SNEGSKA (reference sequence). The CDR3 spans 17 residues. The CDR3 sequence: CSASSTGLPGLADEQFF. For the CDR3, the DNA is TGCAGTGCTAGTAGCACCGGGCTACCGGGACTAGCAGATGAGCAGTTCTTC.

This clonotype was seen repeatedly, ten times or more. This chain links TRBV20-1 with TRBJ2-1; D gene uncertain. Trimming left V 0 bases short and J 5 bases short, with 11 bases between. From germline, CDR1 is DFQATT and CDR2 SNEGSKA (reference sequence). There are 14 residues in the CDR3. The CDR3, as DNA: TGCAGTGCTAGAGATCCCGTCAGTAACAATGAGCAGTTCTTC. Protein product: CSARDPVSNNEQFF.